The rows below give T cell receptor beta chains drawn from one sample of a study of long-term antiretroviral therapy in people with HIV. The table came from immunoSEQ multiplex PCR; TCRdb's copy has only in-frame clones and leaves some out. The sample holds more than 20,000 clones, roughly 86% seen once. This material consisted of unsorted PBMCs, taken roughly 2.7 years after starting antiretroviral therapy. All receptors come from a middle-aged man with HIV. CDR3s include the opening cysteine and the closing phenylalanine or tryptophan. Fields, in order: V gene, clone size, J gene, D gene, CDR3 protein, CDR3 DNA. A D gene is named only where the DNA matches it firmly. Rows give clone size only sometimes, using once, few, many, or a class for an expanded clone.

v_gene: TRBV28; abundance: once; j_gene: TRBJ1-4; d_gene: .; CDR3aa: CASNGGSRGEKLFF; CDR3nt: TGTGCCAGCAACGGAGGCAGCCGCGGTGAAAAACTGTTTTTT
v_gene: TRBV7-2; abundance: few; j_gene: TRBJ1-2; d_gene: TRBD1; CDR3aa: CASSQGQGAVNYGYTF; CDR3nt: TGTGCCAGCAGCCAGGGACAGGGGGCTGTGAACTATGGCTACACCTTC
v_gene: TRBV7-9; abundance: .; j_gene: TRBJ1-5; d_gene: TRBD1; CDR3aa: CASSGMDRGLGQPQHF; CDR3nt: TGTGCCAGCAGCGGAATGGACAGGGGGCTAGGTCAGCCCCAGCATTTT
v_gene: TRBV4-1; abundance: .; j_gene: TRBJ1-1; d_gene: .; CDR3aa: CASSQEGKGTGEAFF; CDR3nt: TGCGCCAGCAGCCAAGAAGGGAAGGGAACGGGTGAAGCTTTCTTT
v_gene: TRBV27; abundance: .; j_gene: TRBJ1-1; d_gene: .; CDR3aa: CATSGGKNTEAFF; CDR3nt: TGTGCCACCTCGGGAGGGAAGAACACTGAAGCTTTCTTT
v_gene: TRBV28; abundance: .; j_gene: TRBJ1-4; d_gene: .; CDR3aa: CASSLDREKLFF; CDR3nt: TGTGCCAGCAGCCTTGACAGAGAAAAACTGTTTTTT
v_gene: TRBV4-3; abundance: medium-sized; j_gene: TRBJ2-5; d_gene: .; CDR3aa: CASSPRVTGAQETQYF; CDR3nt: TGCGCCAGCAGCCCCCGCGTAACGGGAGCTCAAGAGACCCAGTACTTC
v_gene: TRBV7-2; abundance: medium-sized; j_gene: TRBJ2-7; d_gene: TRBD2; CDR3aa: CASSLMREGLLRHGYEQYF; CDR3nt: TGTGCCAGCAGCTTAATGCGGGAGGGCCTTTTAAGACACGGCTACGAGCAGTACTTC
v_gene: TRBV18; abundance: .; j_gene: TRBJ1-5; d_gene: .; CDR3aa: CASSPGLAGQPQHF; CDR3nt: TGTGCCAGCTCACCCGGACTAGCGGGTCAGCCCCAGCATTTT
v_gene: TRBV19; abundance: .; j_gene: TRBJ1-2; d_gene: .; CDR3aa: CASSRGWDGRGYTF; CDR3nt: TGTGCCAGTAGTAGGGGCTGGGACGGCAGGGGCTACACCTTC
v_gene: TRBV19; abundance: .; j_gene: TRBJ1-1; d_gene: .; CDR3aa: CASSIVGGNTEAFF; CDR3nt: TGTGCCAGTAGTATTGTGGGGGGGAACACTGAAGCTTTCTTT
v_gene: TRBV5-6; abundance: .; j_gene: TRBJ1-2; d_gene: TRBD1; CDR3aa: CASSLGTGGRVIYGYTF; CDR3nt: TGTGCCAGCAGCTTGGGGACAGGGGGCCGAGTTATCTATGGCTACACCTTC
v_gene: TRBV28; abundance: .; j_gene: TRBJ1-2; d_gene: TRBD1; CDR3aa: CASRSGRGLWGYTF; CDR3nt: TGTGCCAGCAGATCGGGCAGGGGGCTTTGGGGCTACACCTTC
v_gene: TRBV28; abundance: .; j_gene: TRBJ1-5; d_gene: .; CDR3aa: CASSLRGGNQPQHF; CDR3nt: TGTGCCAGCAGTTTACGAGGGGGCAATCAGCCCCAGCATTTT
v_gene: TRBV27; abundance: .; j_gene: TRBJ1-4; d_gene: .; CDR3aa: CASSTTGRSNEKLFF; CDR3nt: TGTGCCAGCAGTACCACAGGACGAAGTAATGAAAAACTGTTTTTT
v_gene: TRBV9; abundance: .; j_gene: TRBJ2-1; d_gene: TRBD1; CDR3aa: CASSPRGDRGNEQFF; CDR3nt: TGTGCCAGCAGCCCCCGGGGGGACAGGGGCAATGAGCAGTTCTTC
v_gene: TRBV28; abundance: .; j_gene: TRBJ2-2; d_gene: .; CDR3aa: CASSLPSENTGELFF; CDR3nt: TGTGCCAGCAGTTTACCTAGCGAGAACACCGGGGAGCTGTTTTTT
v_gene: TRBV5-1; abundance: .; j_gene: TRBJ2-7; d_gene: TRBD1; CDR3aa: CASSLGQTGAYEQYF; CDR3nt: TGCGCCAGCAGCTTGGGTCAGACAGGGGCCTACGAGCAGTACTTC